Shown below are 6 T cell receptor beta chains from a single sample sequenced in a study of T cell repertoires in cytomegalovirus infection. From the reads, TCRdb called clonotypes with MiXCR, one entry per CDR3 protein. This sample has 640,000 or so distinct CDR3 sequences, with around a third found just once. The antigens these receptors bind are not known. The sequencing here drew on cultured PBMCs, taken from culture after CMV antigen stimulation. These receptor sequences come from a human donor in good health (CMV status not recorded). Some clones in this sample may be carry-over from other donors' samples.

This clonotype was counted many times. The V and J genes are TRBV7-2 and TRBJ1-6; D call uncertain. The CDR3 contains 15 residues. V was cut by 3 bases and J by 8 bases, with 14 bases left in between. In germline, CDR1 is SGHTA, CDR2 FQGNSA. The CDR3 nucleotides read TGTGCCAGCAGCTTGGCGAAGATGATAGATTCACCCCTCCACTTT. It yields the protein CASSLAKMIDSPLHF.

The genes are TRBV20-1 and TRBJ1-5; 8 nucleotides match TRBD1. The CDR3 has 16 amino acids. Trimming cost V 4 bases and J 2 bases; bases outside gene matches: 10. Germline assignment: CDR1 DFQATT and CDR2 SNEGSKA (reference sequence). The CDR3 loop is CSATDRAEVRNQPQHF. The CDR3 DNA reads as TGCAGTGCTACGGACAGGGCGGAGGTGCGCAATCAGCCCCAGCATTTT.

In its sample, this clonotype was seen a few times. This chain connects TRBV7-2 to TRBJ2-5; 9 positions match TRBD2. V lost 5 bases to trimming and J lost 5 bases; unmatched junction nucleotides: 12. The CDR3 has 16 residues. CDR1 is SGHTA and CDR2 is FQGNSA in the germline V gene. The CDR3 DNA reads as TGTGCCAGCAGCCTTAGAGGGGCGGGAGGGGCGGAGACCCAGTACTTC. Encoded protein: CASSLRGAGGAETQYF.

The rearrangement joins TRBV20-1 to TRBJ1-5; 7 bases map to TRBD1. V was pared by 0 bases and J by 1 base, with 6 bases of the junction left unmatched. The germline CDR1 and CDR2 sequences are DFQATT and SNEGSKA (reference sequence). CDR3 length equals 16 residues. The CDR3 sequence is CSARDTNRGSNQPQHF. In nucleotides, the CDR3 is TGCAGTGCTAGAGATACAAACAGGGGAAGCAATCAGCCCCAGCATTTT.

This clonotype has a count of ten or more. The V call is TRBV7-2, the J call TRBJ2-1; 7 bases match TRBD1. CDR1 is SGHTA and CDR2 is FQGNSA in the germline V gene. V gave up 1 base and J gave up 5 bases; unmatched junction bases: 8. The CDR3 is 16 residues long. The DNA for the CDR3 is TGTGCCAGCAGCTTAGGTAGAAAGGGGGCTAACAATGAGCAGTTCTTC. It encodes CASSLGRKGANNEQFF.

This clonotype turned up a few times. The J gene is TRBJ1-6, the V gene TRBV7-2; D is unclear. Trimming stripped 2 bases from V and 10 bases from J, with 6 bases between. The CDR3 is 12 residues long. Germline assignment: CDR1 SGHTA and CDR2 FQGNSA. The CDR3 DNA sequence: TGTGCCAGCAGCTTAAGGTGGTCACCCCTCCACTTT. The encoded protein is CASSLRWSPLHF.